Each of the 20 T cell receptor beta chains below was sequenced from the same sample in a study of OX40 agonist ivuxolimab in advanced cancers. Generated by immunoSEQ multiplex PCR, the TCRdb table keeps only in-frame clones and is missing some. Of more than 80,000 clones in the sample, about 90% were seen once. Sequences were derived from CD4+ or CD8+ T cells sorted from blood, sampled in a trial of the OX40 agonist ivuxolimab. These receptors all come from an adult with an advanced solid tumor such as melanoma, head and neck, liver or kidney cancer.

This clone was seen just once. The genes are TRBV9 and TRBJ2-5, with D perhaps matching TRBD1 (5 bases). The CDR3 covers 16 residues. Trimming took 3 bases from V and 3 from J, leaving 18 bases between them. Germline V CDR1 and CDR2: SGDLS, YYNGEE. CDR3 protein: CASSEGRVGWKETQYF. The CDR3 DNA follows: TGTGCCAGCAGCGAGGGCAGGGTGGGATGGAAAGAGACCCAGTACTTC.

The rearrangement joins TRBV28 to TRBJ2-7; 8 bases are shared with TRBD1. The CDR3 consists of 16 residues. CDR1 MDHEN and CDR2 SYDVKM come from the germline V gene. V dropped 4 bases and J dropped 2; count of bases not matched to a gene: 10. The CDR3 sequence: CASSSPGRQGTYEQYF. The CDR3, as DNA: TGTGCCAGCAGTTCCCCTGGAAGACAGGGGACCTACGAGCAGTACTTC.

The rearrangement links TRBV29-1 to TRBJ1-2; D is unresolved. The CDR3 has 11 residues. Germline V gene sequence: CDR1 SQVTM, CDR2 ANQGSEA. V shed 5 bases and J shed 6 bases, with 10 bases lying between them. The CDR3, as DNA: TGCAGCGTTTACCACGGGGATGGCTACACCTTC. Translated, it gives CSVYHGDGYTF.

CDR3 sequence (DNA): TGCGCCAGCAGCCAAGAGCGGGGGGGCTACAATGAGCAGTTCTTC. This translates into CASSQERGGYNEQFF. The chain is built from TRBV4-3 and TRBJ2-1; TRBD2 matches at 9 bases. The V and J ends lost 0 bases and 3 bases, in that order; junction bases with no gene match: 0. Looked up from germline, CDR1 is LGHNA and CDR2 is YSLEER. The CDR3 runs 15 residues.

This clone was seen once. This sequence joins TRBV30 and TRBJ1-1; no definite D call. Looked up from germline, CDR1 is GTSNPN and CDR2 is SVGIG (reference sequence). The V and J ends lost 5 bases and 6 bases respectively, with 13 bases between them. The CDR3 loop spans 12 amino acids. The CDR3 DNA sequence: TGTGCCTGGGCTGGGCGGGTGGCTGAAGCTTTCTTT. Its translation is CAWAGRVAEAFF.

Here the CDR3 reads CASSPRGSTDTQYF. For the CDR3, the DNA is TGTGCCAGCAGCCCGAGGGGAAGCACAGATACGCAGTATTTT. The V call is TRBV13, the J call TRBJ2-3; the D gene could be TRBD1 or TRBD2 (5 bases each). V was clipped by 5 bases and J by 0 bases, with 9 bases between them. CDR3 length: 14 residues. From germline, CDR1 is PRHDT and CDR2 FYEKMQ (reference sequence). The full variable domain, completed using reference TRBV13 and TRBJ2-3, is AAGVIQSPRHLIKEKRETATLKCYPIPRHDTVYWYQQGPGQDPQFLISFYEKMQSDKGSIPDRFSAQQFSDYHSELNMSSLELGDSALYFCASSPRGSTDTQYFGPGTRLTVL.

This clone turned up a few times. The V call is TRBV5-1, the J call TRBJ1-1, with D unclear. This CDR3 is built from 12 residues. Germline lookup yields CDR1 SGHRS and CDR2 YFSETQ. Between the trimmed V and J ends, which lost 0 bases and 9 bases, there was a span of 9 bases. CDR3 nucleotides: TGCGCCAGCAGCTTGGAGTCGGGGAAAGCTTTCTTT. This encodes CASSLESGKAFF.

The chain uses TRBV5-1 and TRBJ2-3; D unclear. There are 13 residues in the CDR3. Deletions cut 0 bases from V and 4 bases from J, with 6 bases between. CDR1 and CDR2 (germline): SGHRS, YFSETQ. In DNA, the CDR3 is TGCGCCAGCAGCTTGGAGCCCCCAGATACGCAGTATTTT. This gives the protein CASSLEPPDTQYF.

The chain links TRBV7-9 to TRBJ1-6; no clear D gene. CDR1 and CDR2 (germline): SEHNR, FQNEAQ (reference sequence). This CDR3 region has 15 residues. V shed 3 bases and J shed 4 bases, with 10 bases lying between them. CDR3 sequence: CASSFPQEYNSPLHF. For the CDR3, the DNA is TGTGCCAGCAGCTTTCCCCAGGAATATAATTCACCCCTCCACTTT. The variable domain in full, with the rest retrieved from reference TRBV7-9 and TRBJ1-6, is DTGVSQNPRHKITKRGQNVTFRCDPISEHNRLYWYRQTLGQGPEFLTYFQNEAQLEKSRLLSDRFSAERPKGSFSTLEIQRTEQGDSAMYLCASSFPQEYNSPLHFGNGTRLTVT.

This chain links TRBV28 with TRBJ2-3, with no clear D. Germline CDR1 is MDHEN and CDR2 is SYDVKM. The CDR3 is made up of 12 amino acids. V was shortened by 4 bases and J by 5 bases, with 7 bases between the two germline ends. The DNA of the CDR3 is TGTGCCAGCAGTTCTATGATAGATACGCAGTATTTT. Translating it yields CASSSMIDTQYF.

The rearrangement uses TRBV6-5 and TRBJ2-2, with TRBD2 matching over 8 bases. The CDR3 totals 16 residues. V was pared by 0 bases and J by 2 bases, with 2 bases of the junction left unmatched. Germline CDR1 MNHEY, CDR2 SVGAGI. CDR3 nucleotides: TGTGCCAGCAGTTACTCAACTAGCGGAAACACCGGGGAGCTGTTTTTT. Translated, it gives CASSYSTSGNTGELFF.

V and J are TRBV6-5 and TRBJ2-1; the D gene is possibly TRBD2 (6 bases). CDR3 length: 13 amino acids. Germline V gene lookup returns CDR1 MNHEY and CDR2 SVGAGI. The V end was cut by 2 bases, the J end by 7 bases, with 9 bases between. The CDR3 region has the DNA TGTGCCAGCAGTTACAGGGAGGTGAATGAGCAGTTCTTC. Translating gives CASSYREVNEQFF.

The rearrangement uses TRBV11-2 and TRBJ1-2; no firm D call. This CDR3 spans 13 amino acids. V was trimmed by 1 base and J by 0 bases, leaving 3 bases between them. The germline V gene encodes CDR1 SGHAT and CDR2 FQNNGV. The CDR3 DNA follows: TGTGCCAGCAGCTTAGGCCCTAACTATGGCTACACCTTC. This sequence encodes CASSLGPNYGYTF.

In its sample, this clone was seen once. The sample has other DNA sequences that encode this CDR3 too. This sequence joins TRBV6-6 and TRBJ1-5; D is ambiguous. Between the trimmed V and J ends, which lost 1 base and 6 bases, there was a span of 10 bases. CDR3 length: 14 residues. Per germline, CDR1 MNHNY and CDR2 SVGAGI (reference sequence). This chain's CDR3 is CASSYYGVGQPQHF. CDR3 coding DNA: TGTGCCAGCAGTTACTATGGGGTGGGTCAGCCCCAGCATTTT.

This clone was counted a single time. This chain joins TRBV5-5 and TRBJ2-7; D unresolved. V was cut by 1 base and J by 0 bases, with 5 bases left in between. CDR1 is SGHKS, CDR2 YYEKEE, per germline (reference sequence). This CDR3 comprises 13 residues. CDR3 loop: CASSLSPSYEQYF. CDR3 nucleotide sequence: TGTGCCAGCAGCTTGTCTCCCTCCTACGAGCAGTACTTC. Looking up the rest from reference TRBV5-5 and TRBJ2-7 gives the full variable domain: DAGVTQSPTHLIKTRGQQVTLRCSPISGHKSVSWYQQVLGQGPQFIFQYYEKEERGRGNFPDRFSARQFPNYSSELNVNALLLGDSALYLCASSLSPSYEQYFGPGTRLTVT.

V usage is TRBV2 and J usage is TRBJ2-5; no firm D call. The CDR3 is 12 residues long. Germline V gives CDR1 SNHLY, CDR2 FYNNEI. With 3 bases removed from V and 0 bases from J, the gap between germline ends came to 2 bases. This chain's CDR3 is CASSDDQETQYF. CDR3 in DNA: TGTGCCAGCAGTGACGACCAAGAGACCCAGTACTTC.

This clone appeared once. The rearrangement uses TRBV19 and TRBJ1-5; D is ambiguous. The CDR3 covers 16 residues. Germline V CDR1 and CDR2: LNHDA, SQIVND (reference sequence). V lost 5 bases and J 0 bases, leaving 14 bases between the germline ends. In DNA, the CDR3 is TGTGCCAGTAGTCTAACATTGGCGTATAGCAATCAGCCCCAGCATTTT. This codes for CASSLTLAYSNQPQHF.

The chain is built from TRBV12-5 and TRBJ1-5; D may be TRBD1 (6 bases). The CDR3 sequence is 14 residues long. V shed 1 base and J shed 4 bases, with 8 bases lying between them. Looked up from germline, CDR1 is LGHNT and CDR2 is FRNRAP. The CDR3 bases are TGTGCTAGTGGTTTGGACAGGGTTAATCAGCCCCAGCATTTT. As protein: CASGLDRVNQPQHF.

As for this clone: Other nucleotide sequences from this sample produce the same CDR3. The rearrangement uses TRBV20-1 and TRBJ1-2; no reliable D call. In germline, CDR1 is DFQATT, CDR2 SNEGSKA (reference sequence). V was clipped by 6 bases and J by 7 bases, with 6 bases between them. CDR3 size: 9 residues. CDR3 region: CSAPGGYTF. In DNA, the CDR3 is TGCAGTGCCCCGGGTGGCTACACCTTC.

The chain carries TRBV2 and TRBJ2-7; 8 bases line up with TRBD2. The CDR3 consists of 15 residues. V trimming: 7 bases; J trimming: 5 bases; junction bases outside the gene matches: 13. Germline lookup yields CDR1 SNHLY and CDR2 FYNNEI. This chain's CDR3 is CASIGGLVSRDEQYF. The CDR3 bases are TGTGCCAGCATCGGGGGACTAGTGTCCCGGGACGAGCAGTACTTC.